This T cell receptor beta chain was sequenced in a study of blood T cell repertoires in COVID-19. Study information: Acute-phase and convalescent COVID-19 samples originated in the United States, Italy and Spain. In each case, the material was cDNA or gDNA derived from T cells, B-cell-depleted T cells, or PBMCs.

In the source study's methods: How many nucleated cells were present was estimated from reference gene primer amplification. Using immunoSEQ multiplex PCR, the repertoire was profiled, and TCRdb retains in-frame clones only, with some absent. V and J calls and clone size are copied from that table; D and trimming were computed from the DNA. The sample consists of roughly 210,000 clones, about 85% of them appearing once. In its sample, this clone was seen many times. This CDR3 has 14 residues. With 2 bases removed from V and 4 bases from J, the gap between germline ends came to 11 bases. Germline CDR1 and CDR2: MNHEY and SMNVEV (reference sequence).

The sequenced sample was peripheral blood. The chain has TRBV27 and TRBJ1-1; perhaps TRBD1 as D (6 bases). The TCR sequence derives from a man in his 70s with acute or convalescent COVID-19. The DNA for the CDR3 is TGTGCCAGCAGTTTAGACAGGACGCGCACTGAAGCTTTCTTT. This gives the protein CASSLDRTRTEAFF.